This TCR beta chain was recorded in a study of blood T cell repertoires in COVID-19. Authors' analysis steps: Reference gene primer amplification gave estimated nucleated cell counts. The data were produced by immunoSEQ multiplex PCR, yet TCRdb's version contains in-frame clones alone and is incomplete. Clonal size and the V and J genes are those of that table, whereas D and trimming came from the DNA. The repertoire holds 200,000 to 300,000 clones, with more than 85% as singletons. The source material was peripheral blood. This sequence originates from a woman between 70 and 85 years old with active or convalescent COVID-19.

CDR3 loop: CASNRGPYNEQFF. CDR3 in DNA: TGTGCCAGCAACAGGGGCCCCTACAATGAGCAGTTCTTC. J is TRBJ2-1 and V is TRBV27; the match to TRBD1 covers 7 bases. The J segment lost 2 bases and the V segment lost 7 bases, leaving 2 bases of the junction unmatched. This CDR3 has 13 amino acids. Germline V gene lookup returns CDR1 MNHEY and CDR2 SMNVEV (reference sequence).